These 19 T cell receptor beta chains came from one sample sequenced in a study of cytomegalovirus exposure and HLA in healthy donors. Primers for the PCR totalled 60 Vbeta and 13 Jbeta. Produced via immunoSEQ multiplex PCR; TCRdb's table is partial and in-frame only. Of about 160,000 clones in the sample, around 74% are singletons; the top ten hold 1.3% to 1.5%. Sequences were obtained from PBMCs. These receptors were taken from a woman in her twenties or thirties in good health and CMV-seronegative.

The table lists this clone with a count of one. V usage is TRBV6-6 and J usage is TRBJ1-2; D might be TRBD1 (5 bases). Trimming took 5 bases from V and 4 from J, leaving 14 bases between them. Looked up from germline, CDR1 is MNHNY and CDR2 is SVGAGI (reference sequence). This CDR3 is built from 14 residues. DNA for the CDR3: TGTGCCAGCAGTCCCCGAGGGACTTTCTATGGCTACACCTTC. Protein sequence: CASSPRGTFYGYTF.

The chain recombines TRBV28 with TRBJ2-3; 10 bases line up with TRBD2. Germline lookup yields CDR1 MDHEN and CDR2 SYDVKM. With V trimmed by 5 bases and J by 4 bases, 6 bases remained unmatched. This CDR3 is 15 amino acids long. The CDR3 DNA follows: TGTGCCAGCAGTACGAGCGGGGGGGCCCCAGATACGCAGTATTTT. Translation gives CASSTSGGAPDTQYF.

The V and J genes are TRBV6-1 and TRBJ1-3; D not certain. V was pared by 6 bases and J by 4 bases, with 10 bases between. The CDR3 extends over 13 amino acids. CDR1 is MNHNS and CDR2 is SASEGT in the germline V gene. The CDR3 bases are TGTGCCAGCAGAGCATACGTGGGAAACACCATATATTTT. Protein: CASRAYVGNTIYF.

The chain has TRBV4-1 and TRBJ2-7; 8 positions match TRBD1. The V segment lost 4 bases and the J segment 5 bases; nucleotides outside the gene matches: 10. CDR3 length: 15 residues. Germline CDR1 is MGHRA and CDR2 is YSYEKL. The CDR3 spells CASSLSGQGYDEQYF. The CDR3 DNA reads TGCGCCAGCAGCCTGAGCGGACAGGGTTATGACGAGCAGTACTTC.

This chain links TRBV6-5 with TRBJ1-1, with TRBD1 as a possible D gene (6 bases). The CDR3 length is 15 residues. Trimming cost V 8 bases and J 1 base, with 17 bases left between them. CDR1 is MNHEY, CDR2 SVGAGI, per germline. The CDR3 here is CASGLTGTPNTEAFF. As DNA, the CDR3 is TGTGCCAGCGGGTTGACCGGGACACCGAACACTGAAGCTTTCTTT.

This chain uses TRBV5-6 with TRBJ1-2, with D unresolved. Germline V lookup: CDR1 SGHDT, CDR2 YYEEEE. The CDR3 contains 14 residues. Trimming shortened V by 4 bases and J by 4 bases, and 14 bases separated the two germline ends. The CDR3 region has the DNA TGTGCCAGCAGCCAAATACGTCAGGTCTATGGCTACACCTTC. It encodes CASSQIRQVYGYTF.

The rearrangement uses TRBV5-1 and TRBJ1-1; D gene unclear. CDR1 is SGHRS and CDR2 is YFSETQ in the germline V gene. With 0 bases removed from V and 10 bases from J, the gap between germline ends came to 10 bases. This CDR3 has 12 residues. CDR3 nucleotide sequence: TGCGCCAGCAGCTTGGTGGGTTCGGGAGCTTTCTTT. Amino acids: CASSLVGSGAFF. Variable domain in full (rest from reference TRBV5-1 and TRBJ1-1): KAGVTQTPRYLIKTRGQQVTLSCSPISGHRSVSWYQQTPGQGLQFLFEYFSETQRNKGNFPGRFSGRQFSNSRSEMNVSTLELGDSALYLCASSLVGSGAFFGQGTRLTVV.

V is TRBV30 and J is TRBJ2-4; possibly TRBD2 for D (5 bases). The CDR3 spans 17 residues. V shed 0 bases and J shed 0 bases, with 15 bases lying between them. The germline CDR1 and CDR2 sequences are GTSNPN and SVGIG (reference sequence). The CDR3 DNA follows: TGTGCCTGGAGTGTACGGGGTCGCCGGGGAGCCAAAAACATTCAGTACTTC. This codes for CAWSVRGRRGAKNIQYF.

DNA of the CDR3: TGTGCCAGCAGGCAATATGGAGGGGATGGCTACACCTTC. Translating gives CASRQYGGDGYTF. The chain uses TRBV2 and TRBJ1-2, with a possible D match to TRBD1 (5 bases). Trimming removed 6 bases from V and 6 bases from J, with 14 bases in between. There are 13 residues in the CDR3. Germline V lookup: CDR1 SNHLY, CDR2 FYNNEI.

A word on this clone: Other DNA sequences in this sample translate to the same CDR3. The chain links TRBV6-5 to TRBJ1-2; D possibly corresponds to TRBD1 (5 bases). Between the trimmed V and J ends, which lost 4 bases and 5 bases, there was a span of 11 bases. This CDR3 is built from 13 residues. CDR1 and CDR2 (germline): MNHEY, SVGAGI. For the CDR3, the DNA is TGTGCCAGCAGTTTGGGGGGGGGTTATGGCTACACCTTC. Amino acids: CASSLGGGYGYTF.

This clone was observed a handful of times. The chain has TRBV7-3 and TRBJ1-2, with 9 nucleotides matching TRBD1. CDR3 size: 13 residues. Germline V lookup: CDR1 SGHTA, CDR2 FQGTGA. Trimming cost V 5 bases and J 8 bases; bases outside gene matches: 6. The DNA of the CDR3 is TGTGCCAGCAGCGCCCCGGACAGGGGAGGCTACACCTTC. This encodes CASSAPDRGGYTF.

J is TRBJ2-1 and V is TRBV30; D unclear. V lost 2 bases and J lost 1, with 6 bases in between. This CDR3 is built from 13 residues. CDR1 and CDR2 (germline): GTSNPN, SVGIG (reference sequence). The CDR3: CAWSFTSYNEQFF. The DNA of the CDR3 is TGTGCCTGGAGTTTCACTTCCTACAATGAGCAGTTCTTC. The full variable domain, its missing parts supplied by reference TRBV30 and TRBJ2-1, is SQTIHQWPATLVQPVGSPLSLECTVEGTSNPNLYWYRQAAGRGLQLLFYSVGIGQISSEVPQNLSASRPQDRQFILSSKKLLLSDSGFYLCAWSFTSYNEQFFGPGTRLTVL.

The chain employs TRBV2 and TRBJ2-7; 7 bases are shared with TRBD2. J gave up 5 bases and V 7 bases, and 8 bases lay outside the gene matches. This CDR3 contains 13 residues. The germline V gene encodes CDR1 SNHLY and CDR2 FYNNEI. CDR3 sequence (DNA): TGTGCCAGCACCGGACTAGTCAGAGACGAGCAGTACTTC. As protein: CASTGLVRDEQYF.

J is TRBJ2-6 and V is TRBV18, with 13 bases lining up with TRBD2. The CDR3 runs 19 residues. J was trimmed by 0 bases and V by 4 bases; bases with no gene match: 6. Germline V gives CDR1 KGHSH, CDR2 LQKENI. CDR3 DNA sequence: TGTGCCAGCTCACTGACTAGCGGGGGGACCTACTCTGGGGCCAACGTCCTGACTTTC. Its protein product is CASSLTSGGTYSGANVLTF.

This clone has only a few counts. V usage is TRBV27 and J usage is TRBJ1-6, with no clear D. Per the germline V gene, CDR1 is MNHEY and CDR2 is SMNVEV (reference sequence). CDR3 length: 16 amino acids. V lost 3 bases and J 3 bases, leaving 12 bases between the germline ends. CDR3 amino acids: CASSFNSLIYNSPLHF. CDR3 DNA sequence: TGTGCCAGCAGTTTCAACAGTCTTATCTATAATTCACCCCTCCACTTT.

This clone was seen more than once but under ten times. The V call is TRBV19, the J call TRBJ1-2, with D perhaps TRBD1 (5 bases). This CDR3 is 17 amino acids long. Germline V CDR1 and CDR2: LNHDA, SQIVND (reference sequence). Deletions cut 5 bases from V and 4 bases from J, with 23 bases between. CDR3 loop: CASSPQLGSSGIYGYTF. In DNA form, the CDR3 reads TGTGCCAGTAGTCCCCAATTGGGTTCCTCAGGGATCTATGGCTACACCTTC.

The chain couples TRBV6-5 to TRBJ1-6, with TRBD1 matching over 8 bases. J was trimmed by 8 bases and V by 8 bases; bases with no gene match: 5. This CDR3 has 13 amino acids. Germline-derived CDR1 and CDR2 are MNHEY and SVGAGI. The CDR3, as DNA: TGTGCCAGCGGACTGACAGGGGATTCACCCCTCCACTTT. Protein: CASGLTGDSPLHF.

The rearrangement links TRBV5-5 to TRBJ1-1; D is unresolved. The CDR3 runs to 17 residues. V shed 2 bases and J shed 0 bases, with 17 bases lying between them. Germline V lookup: CDR1 SGHKS, CDR2 YYEKEE (reference sequence). The CDR3 DNA reads as TGTGCCAGCAGCTTTACGACTTTTAGCTTTATGAACACTGAAGCTTTCTTT. Its translation is CASSFTTFSFMNTEAFF.

This chain connects TRBV5-1 to TRBJ1-1; TRBD1 might be the D (6 bases). There are 15 residues in the CDR3. Germline CDR1 reads SGHRS; CDR2 reads YFSETQ. Trimming shortened V by 0 bases and J by 1 base, and 10 bases separated the two germline ends. The CDR3 DNA is TGCGCCAGCAGCTTGGTAGGGACACAGAACACTGAAGCTTTCTTT. Translated: CASSLVGTQNTEAFF.